This TCR beta chain was captured by sequencing in a study of blood T cell repertoires in COVID-19. Across the study: From T cells, B-cell-depleted T cells, or PBMCs came the material, which was cDNA or gDNA.

CDR3 size: 15 residues. The V segment lost 6 bases and the J segment 3 bases; nucleotides outside the gene matches: 7. CDR1 is MNHEY, CDR2 SVGAGI, per germline. The table came from immunoSEQ multiplex PCR; TCRdb's copy has only in-frame clones and leaves some out. This table holds around 130,000 clones, approximately 85% found once. This chain links TRBV6-5 with TRBJ2-1, with 8 bases matching TRBD2. Sequenced input: peripheral blood. This clonotype originated in a human donor in a cohort sampled during active COVID-19. As DNA, the CDR3 is TGTGCCAGCAGGCCCCCCCTAGCGGGCTACAATGAGCAGTTCTTC. Its translation is CASRPPLAGYNEQFF.